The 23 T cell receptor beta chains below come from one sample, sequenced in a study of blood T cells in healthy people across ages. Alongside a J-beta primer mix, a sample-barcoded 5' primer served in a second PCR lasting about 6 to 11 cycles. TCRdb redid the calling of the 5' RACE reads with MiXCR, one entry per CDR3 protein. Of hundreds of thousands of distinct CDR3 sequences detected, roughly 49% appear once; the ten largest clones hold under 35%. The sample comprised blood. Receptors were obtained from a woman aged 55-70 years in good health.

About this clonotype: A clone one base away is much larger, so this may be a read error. The CDR3 region has the DNA TGCGGTGCTAGGTATCTAGCACGGACGGATACGCAGTATTTT. Amino acid sequence: CGARYLARTDTQYF. The chain has TRBV20-1 and TRBJ2-3, with D possibly TRBD2 on 5 matching bases. From germline, CDR1 is DFQATT and CDR2 SNEGSKA (reference sequence). The CDR3 consists of 14 residues.

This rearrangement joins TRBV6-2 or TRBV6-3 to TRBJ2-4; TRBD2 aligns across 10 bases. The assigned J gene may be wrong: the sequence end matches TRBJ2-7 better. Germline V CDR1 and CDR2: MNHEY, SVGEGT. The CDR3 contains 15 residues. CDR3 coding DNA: TGTGCCAGCAGCCCCGGACTAGCGGTGCTAAGCGAGCAGTACTTC. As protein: CASSPGLAVLSEQYF.

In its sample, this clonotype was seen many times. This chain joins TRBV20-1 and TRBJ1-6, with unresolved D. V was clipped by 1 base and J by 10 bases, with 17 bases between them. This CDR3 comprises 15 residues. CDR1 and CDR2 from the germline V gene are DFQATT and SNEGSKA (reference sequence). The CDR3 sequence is CSARGLAGLFSPLHF. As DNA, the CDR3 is TGCAGTGCTAGAGGTCTGGCAGGACTCTTCTCACCCCTCCACTTT.

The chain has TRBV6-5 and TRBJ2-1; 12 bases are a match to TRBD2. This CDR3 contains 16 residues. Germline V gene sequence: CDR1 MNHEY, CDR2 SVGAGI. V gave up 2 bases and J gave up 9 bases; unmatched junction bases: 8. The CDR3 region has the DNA TGTGCCAGCAGTTACGTAGGTCTAGCGGGAGGGGGTGAGCAGTTCTTC. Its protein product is CASSYVGLAGGGEQFF.

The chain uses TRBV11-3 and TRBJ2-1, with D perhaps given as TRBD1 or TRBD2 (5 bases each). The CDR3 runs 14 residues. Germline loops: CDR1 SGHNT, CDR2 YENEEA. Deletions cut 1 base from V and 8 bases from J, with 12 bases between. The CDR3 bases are TGTGCCAGCAGCTTAGGTGGGGGAGAGCATGAGCAGTTCTTC. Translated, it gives CASSLGGGEHEQFF.

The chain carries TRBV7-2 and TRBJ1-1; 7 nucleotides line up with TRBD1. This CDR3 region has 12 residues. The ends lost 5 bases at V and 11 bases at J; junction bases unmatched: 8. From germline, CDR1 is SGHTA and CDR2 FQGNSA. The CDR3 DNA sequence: TGTGCCAGCAGCCACAGGGGACGGGCCGCTTTCTTT. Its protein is CASSHRGRAAFF.

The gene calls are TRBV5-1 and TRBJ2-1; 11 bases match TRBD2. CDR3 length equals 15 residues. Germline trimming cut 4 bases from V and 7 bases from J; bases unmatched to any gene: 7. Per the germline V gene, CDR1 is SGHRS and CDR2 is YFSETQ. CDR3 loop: CASSPTSGSWNEQFF. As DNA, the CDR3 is TGCGCCAGCAGCCCAACTAGCGGGAGCTGGAATGAGCAGTTCTTC.

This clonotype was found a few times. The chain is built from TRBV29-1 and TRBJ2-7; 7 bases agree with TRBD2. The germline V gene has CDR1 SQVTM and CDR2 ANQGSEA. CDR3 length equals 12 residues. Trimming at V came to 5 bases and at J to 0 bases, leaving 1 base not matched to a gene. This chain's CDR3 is CSVSGNSYEQYF. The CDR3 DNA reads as TGCAGCGTTAGCGGGAACTCCTACGAGCAGTACTTC.

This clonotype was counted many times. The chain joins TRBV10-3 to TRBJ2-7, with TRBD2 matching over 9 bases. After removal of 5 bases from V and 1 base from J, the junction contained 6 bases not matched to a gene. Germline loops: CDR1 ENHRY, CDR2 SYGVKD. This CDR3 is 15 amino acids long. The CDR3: CAISSSSGTSYEQYF. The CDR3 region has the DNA TGTGCCATCAGTTCTTCTAGCGGGACGTCCTACGAGCAGTACTTC.

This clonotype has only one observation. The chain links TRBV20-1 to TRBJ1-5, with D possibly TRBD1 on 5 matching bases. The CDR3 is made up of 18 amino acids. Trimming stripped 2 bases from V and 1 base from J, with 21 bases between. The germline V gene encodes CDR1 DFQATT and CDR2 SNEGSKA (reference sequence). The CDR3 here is CSARKAAQASGSNQPQHF. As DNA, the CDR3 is TGCAGTGCTAGAAAGGCGGCTCAAGCGTCAGGGAGCAATCAGCCCCAGCATTTT.

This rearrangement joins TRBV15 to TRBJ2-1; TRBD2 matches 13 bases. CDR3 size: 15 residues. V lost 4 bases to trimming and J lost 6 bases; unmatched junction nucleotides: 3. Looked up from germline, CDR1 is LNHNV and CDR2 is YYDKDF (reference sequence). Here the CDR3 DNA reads TGTGCCACCAGCATCCGGACTAGCGGGAGCAATGAGCAGTTCTTC. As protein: CATSIRTSGSNEQFF.

The CDR3 DNA is TGCGCCAGCAGCCCGCGGACAGGGCTGAATGAGCAGTTCTTC. Residues: CASSPRTGLNEQFF. The chain combines TRBV4-3 with TRBJ2-1; the match to TRBD1 covers 8 bases. This CDR3 contains 14 residues. CDR1 LGHNA and CDR2 YSLEER come from the germline V gene. V shed 4 bases and J 7 bases; nucleotides not matched to a gene: 6.

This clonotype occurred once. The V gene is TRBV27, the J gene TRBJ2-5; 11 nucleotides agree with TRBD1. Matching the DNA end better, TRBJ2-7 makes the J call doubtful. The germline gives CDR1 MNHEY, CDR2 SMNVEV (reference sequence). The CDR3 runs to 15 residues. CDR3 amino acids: CASSLSGQGAYEQYF. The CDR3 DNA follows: TGTGCCAGCAGTTTATCTGGACAGGGGGCTTACGAGCAGTACTTC.

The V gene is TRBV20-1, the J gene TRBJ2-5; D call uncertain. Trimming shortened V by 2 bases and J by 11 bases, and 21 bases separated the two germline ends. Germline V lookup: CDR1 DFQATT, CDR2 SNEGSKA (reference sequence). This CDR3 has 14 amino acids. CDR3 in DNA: TGCAGTGCTAGAAACCCCCGTGCGGCGGATGAGCAGTACTTC. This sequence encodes CSARNPRAADEQYF.

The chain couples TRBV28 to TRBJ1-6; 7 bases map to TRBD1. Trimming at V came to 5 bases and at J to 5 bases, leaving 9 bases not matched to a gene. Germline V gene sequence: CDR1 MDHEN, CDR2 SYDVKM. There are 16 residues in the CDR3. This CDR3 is CASSRDRDSNNSPLHF. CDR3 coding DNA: TGTGCCAGCAGTCGAGACCGGGACAGCAATAATTCACCCCTCCACTTT.

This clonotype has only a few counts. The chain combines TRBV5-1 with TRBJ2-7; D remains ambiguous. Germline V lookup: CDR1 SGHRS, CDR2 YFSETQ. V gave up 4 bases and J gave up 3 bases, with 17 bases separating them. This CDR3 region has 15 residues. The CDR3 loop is CASSQQGPPNYEQYF. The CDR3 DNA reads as TGCGCCAGCAGCCAACAAGGCCCTCCGAACTACGAGCAGTACTTC. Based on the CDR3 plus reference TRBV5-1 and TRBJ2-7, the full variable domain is KAGVTQTPRYLIKTRGQQVTLSCSPISGHRSVSWYQQTPGQGLQFLFEYFSETQRNKGNFPGRFSGRQFSNSRSEMNVSTLELGDSALYLCASSQQGPPNYEQYFGPGTRLTVT.

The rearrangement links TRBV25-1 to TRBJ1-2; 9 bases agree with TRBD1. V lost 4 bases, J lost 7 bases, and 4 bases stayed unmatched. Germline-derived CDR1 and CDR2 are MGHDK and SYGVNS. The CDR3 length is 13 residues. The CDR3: CASSARDRAGYTF. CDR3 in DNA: TGTGCCAGCAGTGCCCGGGACAGGGCTGGCTACACCTTC.

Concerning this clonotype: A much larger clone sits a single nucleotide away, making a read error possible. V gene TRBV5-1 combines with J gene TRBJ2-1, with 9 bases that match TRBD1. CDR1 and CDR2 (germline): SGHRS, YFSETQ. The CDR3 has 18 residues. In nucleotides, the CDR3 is TGCACCAGCAGCAGGGAGGGACAGGGAGCCGGCTCCTACAATGAGCAGTTCTTC. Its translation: CTSSREGQGAGSYNEQFF.

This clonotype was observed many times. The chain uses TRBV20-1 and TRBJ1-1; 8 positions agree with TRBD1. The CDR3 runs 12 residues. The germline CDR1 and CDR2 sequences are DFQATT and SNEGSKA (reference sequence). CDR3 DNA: TGCAGCGCTGGACAGGGGAACACTGAAGCTTTCTTT. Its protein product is CSAGQGNTEAFF.

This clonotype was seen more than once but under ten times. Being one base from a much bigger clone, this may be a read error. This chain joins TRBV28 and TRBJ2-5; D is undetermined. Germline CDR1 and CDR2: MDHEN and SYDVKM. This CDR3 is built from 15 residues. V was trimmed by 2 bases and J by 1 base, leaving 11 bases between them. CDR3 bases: TGTGCCAGCAGTTTAGTGGGGAATTCCCAAGAGACCCAGTACTTC. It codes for CASSLVGNSQETQYF.

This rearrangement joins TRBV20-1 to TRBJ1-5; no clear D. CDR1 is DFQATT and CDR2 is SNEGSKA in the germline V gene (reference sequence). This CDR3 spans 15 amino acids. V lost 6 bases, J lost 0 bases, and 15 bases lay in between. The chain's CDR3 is CSAPRSGYSNQPQHF. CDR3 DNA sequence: TGCAGTGCCCCCCGCTCGGGTTATAGCAATCAGCCCCAGCATTTT.

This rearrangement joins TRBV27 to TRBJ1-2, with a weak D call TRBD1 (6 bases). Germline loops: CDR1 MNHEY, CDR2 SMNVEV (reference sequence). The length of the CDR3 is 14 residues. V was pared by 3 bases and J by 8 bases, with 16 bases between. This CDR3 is CASSFISGVGGYTF. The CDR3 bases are TGTGCCAGCAGTTTTATTTCAGGGGTGGGAGGCTACACCTTC.

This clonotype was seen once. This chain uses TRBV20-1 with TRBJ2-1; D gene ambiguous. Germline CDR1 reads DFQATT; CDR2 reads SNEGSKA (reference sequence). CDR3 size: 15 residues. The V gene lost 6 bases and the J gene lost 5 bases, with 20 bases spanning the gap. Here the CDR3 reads CSATPLKVFHNEQFF. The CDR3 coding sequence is TGCAGTGCGACCCCTCTAAAGGTTTTTCACAATGAGCAGTTCTTC.